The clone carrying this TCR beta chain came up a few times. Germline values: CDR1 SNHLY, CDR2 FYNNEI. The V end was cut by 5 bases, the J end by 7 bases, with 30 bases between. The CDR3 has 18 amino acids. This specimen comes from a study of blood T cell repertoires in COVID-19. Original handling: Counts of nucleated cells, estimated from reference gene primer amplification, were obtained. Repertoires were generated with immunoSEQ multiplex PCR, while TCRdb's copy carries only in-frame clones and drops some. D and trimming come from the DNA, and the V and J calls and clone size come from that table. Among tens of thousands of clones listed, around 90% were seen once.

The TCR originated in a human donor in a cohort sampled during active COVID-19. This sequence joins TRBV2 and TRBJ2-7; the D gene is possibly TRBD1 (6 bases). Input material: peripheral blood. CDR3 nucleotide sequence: TGTGCCAGCAGTCCGGACCCCACAGGGAGAATGTTATACGGGGAGCAGTACTTC. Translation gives CASSPDPTGRMLYGEQYF.